The sequence of this T cell receptor (beta chain) was determined in a study of blood T cell repertoires in COVID-19 (dated by TCRdb to the early 2020s). Notes on the research overall: The collaborator samples originated in the United States, Italy and Spain and spanned the acute and convalescent phases of COVID-19. The dataset comprised deeply sampled blood TCRbeta repertoires from subjects exposed to, actively infected with, or recovered from COVID-19. A freely available public database, intended as a resource for researchers studying the immune response to SARS-CoV-2, is where the repertoires were released. The prospective study material was composed of cDNA or gDNA derived from T cells, B-cell-depleted T cells, or PBMCs. The sample metadata nearly always contained a de-identified subject ID, COVID-19 status, age in years and sex. Where available, HLA class I and class II types were taken from metadata supplied by the sample provider and were not determined by assay-based typing. Samples were obtained from the ongoing ImmuneRACE study (first 160 participants) and from approximately 1,200 subjects provided by 6 global collaborators. Overall results and qualifications from the work: The quantity of clinical and demographic metadata differed by source and by participant and was supplied without curation.

The collaborating institutions used their own protocols to collect whole blood in K2EDTA tubes. For TCRbeta analysis, collaborators shipped samples as frozen whole blood, isolated PBMCs, or DNA extracted from either of those sample types. In regard to this clone: No antigen is known for it. Base qualities are missing; no much larger clone stands one base away.

TCRbeta CDR3 regions were amplified from genomic DNA using the immunoSEQ Assay, a bias-controlled multiplex PCR. Per the original workflow: The number of nucleated cells in each sample was estimated from the amplification of reference gene primers within the assay. Sequence reads were collapsed and filtered to measure the absolute abundance of every unique TCRbeta CDR3 rearrangement. Productive Simpson clonality was computed per sample as the square root of Simpson's diversity index over productive rearrangements. Held by TCRdb, this immuneACCESS table contains in-frame sequences only and omits some clones. Under half of the omission traces to an unresolved V gene where checked; the cause of the rest is unknown. The DNA gave D and trimming, while V, J and clone size come from that table. The sample yields 220,000 or so clones; more than 65% were counted once. About 3.6% of the sample belongs to the ten largest clones.

Reading from cysteine to phenylalanine, the CDR3 counts 16 amino acids. CDR3 DNA only is kept here, 48 bases in frame from base 1. At the junction V is shortened by 4 bases and J by 6 bases; bases outside the gene matches: 11. From the germline V gene, CDR1 is LGHNA and CDR2 is YNFKEQ. This sequence originates from a woman older than 75 with acute or convalescent COVID-19. Specimen: peripheral blood. The rearranged segments are TRBV4-2 and TRBJ2-1; TRBD2 agrees with 8 junctional bases. The nucleotide sequence reads as follows: TGTGCCAGCAGCCGGGGGCTAGCGGGTAGATTCAATGAGCAGTTCTTC. Its protein product is CASSRGLAGRFNEQFF.